The 9 T cell receptor beta chains in this list originate from one sample, sequenced in a study of T cell repertoires in cytomegalovirus infection. One entry per CDR3 protein results from TCRdb running MiXCR on the reads. This sample has about 440,000 distinct CDR3 sequences, with about a third found just once. The sequenced sample was PBMCs. The receptor source for this set is a human donor in good health (CMV status not recorded). Some clones in this sample may be carry-over from other donors' samples.

The chain has TRBV5-1 and TRBJ1-3; D unclear. V was trimmed by 4 bases and J by 0 bases, leaving 20 bases between them. The germline V gene has CDR1 SGHRS and CDR2 YFSETQ. The CDR3 spans 18 residues. CDR3 protein: CASSPGERPHYSGNTIYF. CDR3 sequence (DNA): TGCGCCAGCAGCCCAGGAGAACGGCCCCATTACTCTGGAAACACCATATATTTT.

The rearrangement links TRBV20-1 to TRBJ1-1; possible D gene TRBD1, 6 bases. CDR3 length equals 14 residues. Germline assignment: CDR1 DFQATT and CDR2 SNEGSKA (reference sequence). The V end was cut by 3 bases, the J end by 10 bases, with 21 bases between. The CDR3 region has the DNA TGCAGTGCTAGTCCCGACAATACAGGGATGGGAGCTTTCTTT. Translated, it gives CSASPDNTGMGAFF.

A remark on this clonotype: Sequence at one end of the junction differs from germline and may be a read error. The chain links TRBV12-3 or TRBV12-4 to TRBJ1-5; 7 bases map to TRBD1. This CDR3 region has 15 residues. CDR3 in DNA: TGTGCCAGCAGGGGGCGACAGGGCCGCAATCAGGCCCAGCATTTT. Translated: CASRGRQGRNQAQHF.

J is TRBJ1-4 and V is TRBV7-9; no reliable D call. This CDR3 contains 15 residues. The V end was cut by 5 bases, the J end by 0 bases, with 10 bases between. CDR1 is SEHNR and CDR2 is FQNEAQ in the germline V gene (reference sequence). This chain's CDR3 is CASSPRVTTNEKLFF. The DNA for the CDR3 is TGTGCCAGCAGCCCAAGGGTAACAACTAATGAAAAACTGTTTTTT.

Worth noting for this clonotype: Since no conserved phenylalanine or tryptophan closes the CDR3, a read error is the likely cause. The chain carries TRBV7-6 and TRBJ1-3; tentative D call: TRBD1 (5 bases). V was pared by 9 bases and J by 4 bases, with 22 bases between. Germline loops: CDR1 SGHVS, CDR2 FNYEAQ. The CDR3 extends over 16 amino acids. The CDR3: CARPRDAAMWGNTIYC. The CDR3 DNA is TGTGCCAGACCCAGGGACGCAGCTATGTGGGGAAACACCATATATTGT.

This clonotype was seen a few times. The chain links TRBV10-1 to TRBJ2-5, with TRBD1 identical over 7 bases. The junction had 12 bases not matched to a gene; V was cut back by 5 bases and J by 3 bases. Germline V lookup: CDR1 WNHNN, CDR2 SYGVQD (reference sequence). The CDR3 is 16 amino acids. The CDR3 DNA reads as TGCGCCAGCAGTTCCACCCCCGGACAGGATGAAGAGACCCAGTACTTC. Translation gives CASSSTPGQDEETQYF.

Of note for this clonotype: One end of the junction fails to match germline, which may point to a read error. V gene TRBV7-6 combines with J gene TRBJ2-3; 8 bases map to TRBD1. CDR3 length: 14 residues. Germline V gene lookup returns CDR1 SGHVS and CDR2 FNYEAQ. CDR3 in amino acids: CASSQTGGTYTQYF. As DNA, the CDR3 is TGTGCCAGCAGCCAAACAGGGGGGACATATACTCAGTATTTT.

This chain joins TRBV14 and TRBJ2-2; unclear D gene. Trimming took 4 bases from V and 0 from J, leaving 24 bases between them. CDR1 is SGHDN and CDR2 is FVKESK in the germline V gene. The CDR3 has 20 residues. The CDR3 spells CASSPWTGAAPITNTGELFF. The CDR3 DNA is TGTGCCAGCAGCCCGTGGACCGGTGCGGCCCCCATAACGAACACCGGGGAGCTGTTTTTT.

This clonotype turned up a few times. The V gene is TRBV19, the J gene TRBJ2-5; D remains ambiguous. Trimming took 5 bases from V and 5 from J, leaving 12 bases between them. Germline assignment: CDR1 LNHDA and CDR2 SQIVND (reference sequence). This CDR3 has 13 residues. The DNA for the CDR3 is TGTGCCAGTAGTGATGCAGGTGGGGAGACCCAGTACTTC. Amino acid sequence: CASSDAGGETQYF. Looking up the rest from reference TRBV19 and TRBJ2-5 gives the full variable domain: DGGITQSPKYLFRKEGQNVTLSCEQNLNHDAMYWYRQDPGQGLRLIYYSQIVNDFQKGDIAEGYSVSREKKESFPLTVTSAQKNPTAFYLCASSDAGGETQYFGPGTRLLVL.